This T cell receptor (beta chain) was recorded in a study of beta chain features in type 1 diabetes (dated by TCRdb to between 2018 and 2020). With respect to the entire study: No differences in mean age, gender distribution, total cell number or subset yield were found between patients and healthy donors. A total of 100 million to 110 million sorted cells were examined across all samples, and a strong correlation was observed between cell number per subset and RNA yield. The study compared TCRB repertoires of sorted circulating CD4+ T cell subsets between recently diagnosed type 1 diabetes patients and matched healthy donors. Whereas all 28 donors provided naive and central memory subsets, regulatory and stem cell-like memory subsets were isolated from just 8 patients and roughly 8 healthy donors.

Worth noting for this clone: What this receptor recognizes is not known. No much larger clone is present one base from it, and per-base qualities are unavailable.

Each donor gave one peripheral blood draw, roughly 120 mL on average, collected into heparinised tubes. Using a panel that included CD45RO, CCR7, CD25, CD127, CD95 and CD27, naive, central memory, regulatory and stem cell-like memory CD4+ T cells were sorted on a BD FACSAria II. Every sorted population had a purity above 95%. Right away, PBMCs were isolated by Lymphoprep density gradient centrifugation and were stained directly, with no culture step. To minimize batch effects, samples were stained and sorted in pairs, one healthy donor with one patient per experiment. The entire amount of isolated RNA was reverse transcribed using the High Capacity cDNA Reverse Transcription Kit, so the sequenced TCRB transcripts were expressed ones. Naive, central memory and regulatory T cell samples underwent deep immunoSEQ sequencing, averaging about 3.3 million total reads per sample. Sorted cells were lysed in RLT buffer, and RNA was extracted using DNase-treated RNeasy Micro or Mini kits according to cell number. Each cell subset was processed separately to prevent cross-contamination, with patient and healthy donor samples processed together. TCRB sequences were amplified from cDNA with the immunoSEQ multiplex PCR, producing 87-bp fragments spanning the CDR3 region. Sequencing of the amplicons was performed on the Illumina HiSeq platform. The authors processed their data as follows. Synthetic template baselines were used to correct PCR bias computationally, reads within Hamming distance 2 were collapsed together, and singletons that could not be merged were discarded. Reads were aligned to IMGT to assign V, D and J genes, CDR3 length, and insertions or deletions at six rearrangement sites. Clonotype counts were normalized to sorted cell number within each subset before computing true diversity and Gini coefficients with the tcR R package. The overlap coefficient, calculated on TCRB nucleotide sequences, was used to quantify repertoire sharing. As a proxy for the pre-selection repertoire, out-of-frame TCRB sequences from naive cells were analyzed. What TCRdb holds here is the immuneACCESS table cut down to in-frame rearrangements. Part of the clones is not present; checked against another copy, under half of the missing clones reflect an unresolved V gene, and the others are unexplained. For V, J and clone size, that table is used; D and trimming come from the DNA. Across this sample there are hundreds of thousands of clones, with around 68% seen only once. Of the sample, 0.053% falls within the top ten clones.

V lost 6 bases and J lost 8 bases, and the count of bases not matched to a germline gene is 5. Sequences SNHLY (CDR1) and FYNNEI (CDR2) are obtained from the germline V gene. Measured from the cysteine to the phenylalanine, the CDR3 is 14 residues long. This entry keeps only the CDR3 DNA: 42 bases, framed from base 1. Overall study results and their limits: Patients with type 1 diabetes made fewer insertions and deleted more nucleotides at VDJ recombination sites, implying thymic rearrangement abnormalities. Because cDNA rather than genomic DNA was sequenced, highly expressing activated cells could have been over-represented, although no difference in activation and CD3 levels was found between groups. HLA sub-analyses involved small numbers of individuals, so any influence of HLA type on TCRB rearrangement remained unresolved. Type 1 diabetes patients showed a moderate but significant shortening of TCRB CDR3 length in all four CD4+ subsets. PCR may preferentially amplify shorter templates, but because patient and control samples were amplified and corrected together, any resulting skew would affect both groups equally. The naive, central memory and regulatory TCRB repertoires appeared to resemble one another more closely among patients than among healthy donors.

Sequencing was done on a sample of naive CD4+ T cells from blood. This specimen's cell subset or site label, per the study, means: true naive CD4+ T cells. The TCR comes from a man aged 25 to 45 in good health. The V gene is TRBV2 and the J gene is TRBJ1-6; TRBD1 aligns with 9 central bases. In nucleotides, the sequence is TGTGCCAGCAGCCCACGGGACAGGGATTCACCCCTCCACTTT. Its protein product is CASSPRDRDSPLHF.